Described below is a single TCR beta chain sequence and its context. Its antigen is not identified. The data derive from a study of graft-versus-host responses after intestinal transplantation. Study in general: Among the recipients, all got anti-thymocyte globulin induction and then tacrolimus and steroids for two to four years.

This CDR3 has 17 residues. Trimming removed 7 bases at V and 4 bases at J, with 22 bases between. Germline V CDR1 and CDR2: SEHNR, FQNEAQ (reference sequence). Study findings and constraints: Recipient marrow contained GvH clones, some of which appeared first in ileum or blood.

Some clones are missing from TCRdb's copy, which holds only in-frame ones; the method was immunoSEQ multiplex PCR. The profile shows around 96,000 clones, about nine tenths of them singletons. Sequencing used PBMCs, obtained just under 460 days after intestinal transplant. The chain is built from TRBV7-9 and TRBJ1-4; D gene unclear. The clonotype originates from a human patient who received an intestinal transplant, so some T cells may come from the graft donor. CDR3 region: CASTEKSIGGGNEKLFF. CDR3 in DNA: TGTGCCAGCACAGAGAAATCGATAGGAGGTGGTAATGAAAAACTGTTTTTT.